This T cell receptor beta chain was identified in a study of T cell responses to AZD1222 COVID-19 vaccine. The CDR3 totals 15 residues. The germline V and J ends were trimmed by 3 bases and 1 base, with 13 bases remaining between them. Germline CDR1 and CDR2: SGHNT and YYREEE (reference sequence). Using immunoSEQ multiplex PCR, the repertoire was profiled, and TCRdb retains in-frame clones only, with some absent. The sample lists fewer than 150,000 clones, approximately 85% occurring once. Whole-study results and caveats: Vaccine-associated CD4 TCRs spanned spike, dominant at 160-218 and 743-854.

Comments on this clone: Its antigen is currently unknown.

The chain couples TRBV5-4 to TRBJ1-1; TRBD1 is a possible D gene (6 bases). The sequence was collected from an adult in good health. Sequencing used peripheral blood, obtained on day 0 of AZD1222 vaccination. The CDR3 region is CASSSGAQTNTEAFF. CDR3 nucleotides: TGTGCCAGCAGCTCGGGGGCCCAGACGAACACTGAAGCTTTCTTT. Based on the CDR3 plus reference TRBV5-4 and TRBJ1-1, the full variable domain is ETGVTQSPTHLIKTRGQQVTLRCSSQSGHNTVSWYQQALGQGPQFIFQYYREEENGRGNFPPRFSGLQFPNYSSELNVNALELDDSALYLCASSSGAQTNTEAFFGQGTRLTVV.